This T cell receptor beta chain was sequenced during a study of T cells expressing NK-cell markers. Study-level results: These clonotypes additionally ranked first within the CD3+CD56-NKG2C+ fraction of a few donors. Five or six donors showed dominant NKG2C+ clonotypes comprising about 1.0-7.5% of their CD8+ T cells.

TCRdb re-called the 5' RACE reads and catalogs CDR3 proteins one per entry, DNA excluded. This specimen shows roughly 430,000 distinct CDR3 sequences; the ten leading clones hold less than 7.5%. To note about this clonotype: Antigen: not known.

The CDR3 has 13 amino acids. Germline V gene sequence: CDR1 SGHAT, CDR2 FQNNGV. Material for sequencing was blood T cells: a sorted CD56 or NKG2C T cell subset, CD4+ or CD8+ T cells, or bulk PBMC T cells (not recorded which). This chain connects TRBV11-2 to TRBJ1-2; TCRdb's D call of TRBD1 is untestable without DNA. The TCR sequence derives from a woman aged 18 to 69 in good health. CDR3 region: CASSAGQHYGYTF.